The clone carrying this T cell receptor (beta chain) showed up just once. The sample belongs to a study of PD-1 blockade in classical Hodgkin lymphoma. There was relapse after autologous stem cell transplantation in every patient, and there was variation in brentuximab vedotin exposure. V lost 1 base, J lost 0 bases, and 18 bases lay in between. Per the germline V gene, CDR1 is SGHRS and CDR2 is YFSETQ. The CDR3 sequence is 18 residues long. TCRdb keeps only in-frame clones here, not all; method: immunoSEQ multiplex PCR. The table lists more than 50,000 clones, about 88% of them singletons. The origin of this receptor is a human donor with classical Hodgkin lymphoma. The V call is TRBV5-1, the J call TRBJ2-3; D is tentatively TRBD1 or TRBD2 (5 bases each). The sequences come from peripheral blood mononuclear cells (PBMCs), collected at baseline. The CDR3 nucleotides are TGCGCCAGCAGCTTGCCCGTGGGGGACGGGGTCAGCACAGATACGCAGTATTTT. It encodes CASSLPVGDGVSTDTQYF.